Sequencing of this TCR beta chain was carried out in a study of cytomegalovirus exposure and HLA in healthy donors. The study, taken as a whole, reports: About 87% or about 30% of the time was how often most TCR beta V segments were productive, according to an earlier analysis.

This CDR3 spans 14 amino acids. Unmatched junction bases numbered 1, after V lost 6 bases and J lost 1 base. Germline loops: CDR1 MRHNA, CDR2 SNTAGT. The PCR was carried out with 60 Vbeta primers and 13 Jbeta primers. TCRdb keeps only in-frame clones here, not all; method: immunoSEQ multiplex PCR. This table has roughly 160,000 clones, 73% appearing once. As to this clone: Its target is unknown.

The gene calls are TRBV6-4 and TRBJ2-3; 10 bases fit TRBD2. The sequencing input was PBMCs. The sequence was collected from a woman aged 18-35 years in good health and CMV-seropositive. The CDR3 region is CASSLAGGTDTQYF. CDR3 DNA: TGTGCCAGCAGCCTAGCGGGGGGCACAGATACGCAGTATTTT.